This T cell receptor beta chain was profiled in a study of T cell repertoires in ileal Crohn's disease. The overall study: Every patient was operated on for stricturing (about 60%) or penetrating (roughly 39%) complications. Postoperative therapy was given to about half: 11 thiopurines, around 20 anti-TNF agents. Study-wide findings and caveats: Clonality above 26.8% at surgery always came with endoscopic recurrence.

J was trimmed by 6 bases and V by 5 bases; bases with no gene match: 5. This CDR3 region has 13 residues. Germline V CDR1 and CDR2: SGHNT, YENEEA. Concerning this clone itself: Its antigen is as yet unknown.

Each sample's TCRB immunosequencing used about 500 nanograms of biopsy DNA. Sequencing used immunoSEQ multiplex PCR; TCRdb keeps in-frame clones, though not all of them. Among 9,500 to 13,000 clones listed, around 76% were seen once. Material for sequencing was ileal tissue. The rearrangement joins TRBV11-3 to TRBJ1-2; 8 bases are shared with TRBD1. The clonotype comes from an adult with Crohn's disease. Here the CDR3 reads CASSPMTGDGYTF. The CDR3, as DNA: TGTGCCAGCAGCCCGATGACAGGGGATGGCTACACCTTC.